These T cell receptor beta chains were read from a single sample in a study of blood T cells in healthy people across ages. TCRdb reprocessed the 5' RACE reads via MiXCR and lists one record per CDR3 protein. Of some 800,000 distinct CDR3 sequences in the sample, approximately 25% are singletons; the top ten hold 3.7%. These records were also assigned to another study, of T cells of mothers and their children.

Source material: blood. The origin of the receptors is a boy aged 5-17 years in good health. CDR3s include the opening cysteine and the closing phenylalanine or tryptophan. Each record gives: V gene, D gene, J gene, clone size, CDR3 protein, CDR3 DNA. D genes are given only for firm matches. Rows give clone size only sometimes, using once, few, many, or a class for an expanded clone.

TRBV5-6	NA	TRBJ2-7	many	CASSDGQYSYEQYF	TGTGCCAGCAGCGACGGACAGTACTCCTACGAGCAGTACTTC
TRBV3-1	NA	TRBJ2-4	many	CASSHGSSDKNIQYF	TGTGCCAGCAGCCACGGGAGTTCCGATAAAAACATTCAGTACTTC
TRBV6-5	NA	TRBJ2-1	NA	CASSYFRENEQFF	TGTGCCAGCAGTTATTTTCGAGAGAATGAGCAGTTCTTC
TRBV29-1	NA	TRBJ2-1	NA	CSGGAGEQFF	TGCAGCGGGGGAGCCGGTGAGCAGTTCTTC
TRBV29-1	NA	TRBJ2-1	NA	CSVVFYEQFF	TGCAGCGTTGTCTTCTATGAGCAGTTCTTC
TRBV2	NA	TRBJ2-2	NA	CASRPFGGGVNTGELFF	TGTGCCAGCAGGCCGTTCGGTGGCGGGGTTAACACCGGGGAGCTGTTTTTT
TRBV30	NA	TRBJ1-1	NA	CAWSVGPGTEAFF	TGTGCCTGGAGTGTTGGTCCGGGCACTGAAGCTTTCTTT
TRBV20-1	NA	TRBJ1-2	once	CSAKKPGVAIGYTF	TGCAGTGCTAAAAAACCAGGGGTGGCTATCGGCTACACCTTC
TRBV5-1	NA	TRBJ2-1	few	CASTLSMTYNEQFF	TGCGCCAGCACACTCTCAATGACCTACAATGAGCAGTTCTTC
TRBV19	NA	TRBJ2-5	NA	CASSVMGSAPFF	TGTGCCAGTAGTGTCATGGGATCGGCTCCGTTCTTC
TRBV5-1	TRBD2	TRBJ2-1	once	CASSPELVGLAIDEQFF	TGCGCCAGCAGCCCGGAATTGGTGGGACTAGCGATCGATGAGCAGTTCTTC
TRBV20-1	TRBD1	TRBJ2-5	NA	CSARDLVRQGVQTQYF	TGCAGTGCTAGAGATCTTGTGAGACAGGGGGTTCAGACCCAGTACTTC
TRBV11-2	TRBD1	TRBJ2-7	NA	CASSHTGTGLTEQYF	TGTGCCAGCAGCCATACCGGGACAGGGCTCACGGAGCAGTACTTC
TRBV7-2	NA	TRBJ2-7	NA	CASSFSLYEQYF	TGTGCCAGCAGCTTCTCTTTATACGAGCAGTACTTC
TRBV5-1	TRBD2	TRBJ2-3	NA	CAGSFRTSGYTDTQYF	TGCGCCGGCAGCTTTAGGACTAGCGGATACACAGATACGCAGTATTTT
TRBV6-6	NA	TRBJ1-5	NA	CASTDGGGNQPQHF	TGTGCCAGCACCGACGGGGGCGGCAATCAGCCCCAGCATTTT
TRBV29-1	TRBD1	TRBJ2-7	NA	CSVADRAYEQYF	TGCAGCGTGGCGGACAGGGCCTACGAGCAGTACTTC
TRBV28	NA	TRBJ2-7	once	CASSFQGRVYEQYF	TGTGCCAGCAGTTTTCAGGGGCGCGTCTACGAGCAGTACTTC
TRBV4-3	NA	TRBJ2-7	few	CASSQDRGVNEQYF	TGCGCCAGCAGCCAAGACAGGGGTGTGAACGAGCAGTACTTC
TRBV4-3	NA	TRBJ2-1	few	CASSQDRVSQQVYNEQFF	TGCGCCAGCAGCCAAGACCGGGTATCCCAGCAAGTTTACAATGAGCAGTTCTTC
TRBV5-1	TRBD1	TRBJ2-7	NA	CASSFNRGIEQYF	TGCGCCAGCAGCTTCAACAGGGGAATCGAGCAGTACTTC
TRBV6-2/TRBV6-3	NA	TRBJ1-6	NA	CASSRGPNSPLHF	TGTGCCAGCAGCAGGGGCCCTAATTCACCCCTCCACTTT